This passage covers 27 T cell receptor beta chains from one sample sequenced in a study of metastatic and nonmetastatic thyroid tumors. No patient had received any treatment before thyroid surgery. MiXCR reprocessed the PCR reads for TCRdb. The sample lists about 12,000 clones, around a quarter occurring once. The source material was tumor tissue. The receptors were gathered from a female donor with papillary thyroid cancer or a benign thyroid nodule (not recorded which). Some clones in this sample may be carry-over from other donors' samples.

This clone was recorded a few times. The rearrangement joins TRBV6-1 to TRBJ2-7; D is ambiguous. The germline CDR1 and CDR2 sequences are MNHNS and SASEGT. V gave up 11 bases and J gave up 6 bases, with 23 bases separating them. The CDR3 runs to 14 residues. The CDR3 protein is CACTFIGRQREQYF. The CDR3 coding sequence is TGTGCCTGCACCTTCATAGGACGTCAGCGCGAGCAGTACTTC.

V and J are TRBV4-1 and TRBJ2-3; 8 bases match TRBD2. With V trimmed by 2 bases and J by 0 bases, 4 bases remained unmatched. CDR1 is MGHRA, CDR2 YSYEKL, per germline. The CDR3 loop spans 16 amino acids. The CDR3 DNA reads TGCGCCAGCAGCCAAAGCGGGGGCCGTAGCACAGATACGCAGTATTTT. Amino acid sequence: CASSQSGGRSTDTQYF.

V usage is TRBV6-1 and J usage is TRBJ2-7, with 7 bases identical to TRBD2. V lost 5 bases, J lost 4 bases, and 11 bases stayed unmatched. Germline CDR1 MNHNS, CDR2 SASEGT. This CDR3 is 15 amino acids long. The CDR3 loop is CASSLRPSGGYEQYF. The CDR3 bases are TGTGCCAGCAGTTTAAGGCCCTCGGGAGGTTACGAGCAGTACTTC.

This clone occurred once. The CDR3 DNA reads TGTGCCAGCAGCTTAGAAGGGACAGGGTTTTCGGGCACAGATACGCAGTATTTT. Translated: CASSLEGTGFSGTDTQYF. The rearrangement links TRBV11-2 to TRBJ2-3; 9 positions agree with TRBD1. J gave up 1 base and V 0 bases, and 8 bases lay outside the gene matches. Per the germline V gene, CDR1 is SGHAT and CDR2 is FQNNGV. The CDR3 is 18 residues long.

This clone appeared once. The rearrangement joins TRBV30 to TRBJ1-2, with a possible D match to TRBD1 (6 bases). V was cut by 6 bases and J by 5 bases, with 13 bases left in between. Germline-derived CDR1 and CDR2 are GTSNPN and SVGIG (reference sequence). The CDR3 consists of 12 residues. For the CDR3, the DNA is TGTGCCTGCCAGGACAGATTATATGGCTACACCTTC. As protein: CACQDRLYGYTF.

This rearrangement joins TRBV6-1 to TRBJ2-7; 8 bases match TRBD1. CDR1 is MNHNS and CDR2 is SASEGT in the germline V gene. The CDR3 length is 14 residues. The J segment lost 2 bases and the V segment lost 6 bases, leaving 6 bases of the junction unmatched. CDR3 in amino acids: CASSPDRGPYEQYF. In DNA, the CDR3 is TGTGCCAGCAGCCCAGACAGGGGACCCTACGAGCAGTACTTC.

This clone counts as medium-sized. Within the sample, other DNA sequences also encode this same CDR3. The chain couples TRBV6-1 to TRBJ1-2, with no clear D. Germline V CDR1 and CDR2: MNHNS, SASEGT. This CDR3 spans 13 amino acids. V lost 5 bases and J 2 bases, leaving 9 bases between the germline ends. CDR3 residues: CASSPGPNYGYTF. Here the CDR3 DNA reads TGTGCCAGCAGTCCTGGTCCCAACTATGGCTACACCTTC.

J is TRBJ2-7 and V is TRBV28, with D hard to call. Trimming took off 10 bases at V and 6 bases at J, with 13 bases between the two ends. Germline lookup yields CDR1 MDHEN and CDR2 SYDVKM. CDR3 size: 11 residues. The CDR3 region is CANTLGREQYF. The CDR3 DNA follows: TGTGCCAACACCCTCGGCCGCGAGCAGTACTTC. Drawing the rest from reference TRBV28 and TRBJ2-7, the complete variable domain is DVKVTQSSRYLVKRTGEKVFLECVQDMDHENMFWYRQDPGLGLRLIYFSYDVKMKEKGDIPEGYSVSREKKERFSLILESASTNQTSMYLCANTLGREQYFGPGTRLTVT.

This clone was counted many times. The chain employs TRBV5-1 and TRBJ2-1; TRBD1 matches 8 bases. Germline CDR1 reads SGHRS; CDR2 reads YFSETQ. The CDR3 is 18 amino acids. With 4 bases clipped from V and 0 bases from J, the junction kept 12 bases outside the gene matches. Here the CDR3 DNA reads TGCGCCAGCAGCCCACAACCGGGACAGGTGTACTCCTACAATGAGCAGTTCTTC. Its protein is CASSPQPGQVYSYNEQFF. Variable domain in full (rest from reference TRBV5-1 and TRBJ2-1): KAGVTQTPRYLIKTRGQQVTLSCSPISGHRSVSWYQQTPGQGLQFLFEYFSETQRNKGNFPGRFSGRQFSNSRSEMNVSTLELGDSALYLCASSPQPGQVYSYNEQFFGPGTRLTVL.

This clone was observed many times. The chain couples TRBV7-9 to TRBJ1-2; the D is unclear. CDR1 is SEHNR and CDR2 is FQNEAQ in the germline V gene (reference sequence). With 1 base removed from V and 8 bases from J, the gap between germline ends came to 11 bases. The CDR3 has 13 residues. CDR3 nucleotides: TGTGCCAGCAGCTTAGTCGGGGTAGACGGCTACACCTTC. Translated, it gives CASSLVGVDGYTF.

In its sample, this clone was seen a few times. The CDR3 spells CAWSVGAREQYF. For the CDR3, the DNA is TGTGCCTGGAGTGTGGGAGCGCGCGAGCAGTACTTC. The chain couples TRBV30 to TRBJ2-7, with D maybe TRBD2 (5 bases). The CDR3 sequence is 12 residues long. V was shortened by 0 bases and J by 6 bases, with 9 bases between the two germline ends. Germline CDR1 is GTSNPN and CDR2 is SVGIG (reference sequence). The full variable domain, rest sourced from reference TRBV30 and TRBJ2-7, is SQTIHQWPATLVQPVGSPLSLECTVEGTSNPNLYWYRQAAGRGLQLLFYSVGIGQISSEVPQNLSASRPQDRQFILSSKKLLLSDSGFYLCAWSVGAREQYFGPGTRLTVT.

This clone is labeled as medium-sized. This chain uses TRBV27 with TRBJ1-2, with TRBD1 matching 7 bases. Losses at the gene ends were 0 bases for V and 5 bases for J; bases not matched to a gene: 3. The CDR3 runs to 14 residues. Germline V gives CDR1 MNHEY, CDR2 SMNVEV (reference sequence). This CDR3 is CASSLSPGGYGYTF. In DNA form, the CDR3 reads TGTGCCAGCAGTTTATCCCCAGGGGGGTATGGCTACACCTTC.

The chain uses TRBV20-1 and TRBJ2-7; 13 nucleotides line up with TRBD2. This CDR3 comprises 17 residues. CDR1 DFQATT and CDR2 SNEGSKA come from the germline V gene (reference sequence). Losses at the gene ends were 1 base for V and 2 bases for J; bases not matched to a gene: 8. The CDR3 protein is CSARGTPGLAGPYEQYF. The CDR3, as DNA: TGCAGTGCTAGAGGGACCCCGGGACTAGCGGGGCCCTACGAGCAGTACTTC.

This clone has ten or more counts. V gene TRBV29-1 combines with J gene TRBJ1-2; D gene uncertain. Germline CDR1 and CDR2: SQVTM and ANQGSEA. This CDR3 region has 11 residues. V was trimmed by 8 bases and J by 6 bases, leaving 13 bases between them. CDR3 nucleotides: TGCAGCATTGTTTGGGGTAATGGCTACACCTTC. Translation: CSIVWGNGYTF. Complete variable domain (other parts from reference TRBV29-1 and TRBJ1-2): SAVISQKPSRDICQRGTSLTIQCQVDSQVTMMFWYRQQPGQSLTLIATANQGSEATYESGFVIDKFPISRPNLTFSTLTVSNMSPEDSSIYLCSIVWGNGYTFGSGTRLTVV.

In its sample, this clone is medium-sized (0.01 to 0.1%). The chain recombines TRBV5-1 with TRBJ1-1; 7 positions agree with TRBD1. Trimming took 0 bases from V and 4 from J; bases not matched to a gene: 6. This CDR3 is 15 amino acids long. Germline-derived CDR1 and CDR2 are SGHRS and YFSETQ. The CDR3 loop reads CASSLVSGGSTEAFF. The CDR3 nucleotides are TGCGCCAGCAGCTTGGTGTCAGGGGGAAGCACTGAAGCTTTCTTT.

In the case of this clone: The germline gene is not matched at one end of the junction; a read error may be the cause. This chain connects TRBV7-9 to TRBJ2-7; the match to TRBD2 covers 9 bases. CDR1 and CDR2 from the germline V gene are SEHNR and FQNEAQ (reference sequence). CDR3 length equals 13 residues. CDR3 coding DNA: TGTGCCAGCAGCCTAGCGGGGTCCGACGAGCAGTACTTC. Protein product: CASSLAGSDEQYF.

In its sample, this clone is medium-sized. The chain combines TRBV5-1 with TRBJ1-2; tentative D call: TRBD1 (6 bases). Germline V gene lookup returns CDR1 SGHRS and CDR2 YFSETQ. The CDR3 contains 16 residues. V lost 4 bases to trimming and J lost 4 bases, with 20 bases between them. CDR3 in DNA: TGCGCCAGCAGCGAAACACAGGGCCTTAATGTCTATGGCTACACCTTC. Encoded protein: CASSETQGLNVYGYTF.

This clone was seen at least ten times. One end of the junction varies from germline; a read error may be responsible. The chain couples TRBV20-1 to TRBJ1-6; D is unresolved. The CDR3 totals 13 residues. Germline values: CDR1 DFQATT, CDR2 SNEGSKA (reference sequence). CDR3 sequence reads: CSVSSSYNSPPHF. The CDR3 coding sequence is TGCAGCGTTTCGAGCTCCTATAATTCACCCCCCCACTTT.

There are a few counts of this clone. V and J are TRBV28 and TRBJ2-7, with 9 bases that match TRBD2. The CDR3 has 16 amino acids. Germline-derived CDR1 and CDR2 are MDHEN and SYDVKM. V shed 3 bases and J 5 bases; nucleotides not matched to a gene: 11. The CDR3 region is CASSFPSTRTSDEQYF. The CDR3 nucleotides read TGTGCCAGCAGTTTCCCGTCAACTCGGACTAGCGACGAGCAGTACTTC.

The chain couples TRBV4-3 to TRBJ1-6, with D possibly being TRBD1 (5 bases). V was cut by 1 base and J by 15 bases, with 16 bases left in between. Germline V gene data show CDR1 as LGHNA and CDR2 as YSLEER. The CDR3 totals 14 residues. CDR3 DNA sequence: TGCGCCAGCAGCCAAGGGCGGGGCCGGGAAGACCTCCACTTT. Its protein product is CASSQGRGREDLHF.

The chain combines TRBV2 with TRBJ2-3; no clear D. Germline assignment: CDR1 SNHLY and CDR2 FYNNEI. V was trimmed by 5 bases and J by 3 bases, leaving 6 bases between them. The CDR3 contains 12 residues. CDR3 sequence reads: CASSFNTDTQYF. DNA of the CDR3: TGTGCCAGCAGTTTTAATACAGATACGCAGTATTTT.

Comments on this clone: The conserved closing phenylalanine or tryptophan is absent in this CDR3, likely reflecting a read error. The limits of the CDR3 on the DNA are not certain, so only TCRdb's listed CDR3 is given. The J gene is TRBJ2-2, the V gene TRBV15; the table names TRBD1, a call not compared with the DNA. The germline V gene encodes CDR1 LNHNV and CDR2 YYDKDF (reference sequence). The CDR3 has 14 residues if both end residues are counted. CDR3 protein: CATSSGRGEADRAG.

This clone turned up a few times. The CDR3 sequence: CASSHPIQAYSNQPQHF. The CDR3 region has the DNA TGTGCCAGCAGCCACCCGATACAGGCTTATAGCAATCAGCCCCAGCATTTT. J is TRBJ1-5 and V is TRBV6-1; TRBD1 is a possible D gene (5 bases). CDR1 and CDR2 from the germline V gene are MNHNS and SASEGT. This CDR3 has 17 amino acids. The germline V and J ends were trimmed by 6 bases and 0 bases, with 18 bases remaining between them.

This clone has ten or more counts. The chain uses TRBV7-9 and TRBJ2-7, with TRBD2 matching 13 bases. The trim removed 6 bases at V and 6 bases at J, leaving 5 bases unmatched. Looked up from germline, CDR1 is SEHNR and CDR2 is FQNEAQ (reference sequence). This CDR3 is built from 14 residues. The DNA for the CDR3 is TGTGCCAGCAGACTAGCGGGAGGGCCAGGCGAGCAGTACTTC. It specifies CASRLAGGPGEQYF.

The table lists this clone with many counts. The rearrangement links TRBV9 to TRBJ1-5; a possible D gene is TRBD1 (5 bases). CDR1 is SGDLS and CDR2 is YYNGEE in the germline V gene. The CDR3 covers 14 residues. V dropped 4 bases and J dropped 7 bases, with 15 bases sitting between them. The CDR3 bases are TGTGCCAGCAGCCCAGGGCGAGGGATGCAGCCCCAGCATTTT. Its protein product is CASSPGRGMQPQHF.

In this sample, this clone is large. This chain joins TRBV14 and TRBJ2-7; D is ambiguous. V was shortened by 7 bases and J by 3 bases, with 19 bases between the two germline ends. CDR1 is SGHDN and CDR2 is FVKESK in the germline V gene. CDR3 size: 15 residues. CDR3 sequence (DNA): TGTGCCAGCAATCCGACCGGGTCCCAGCGCTACGAGCAGTACTTC. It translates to CASNPTGSQRYEQYF.

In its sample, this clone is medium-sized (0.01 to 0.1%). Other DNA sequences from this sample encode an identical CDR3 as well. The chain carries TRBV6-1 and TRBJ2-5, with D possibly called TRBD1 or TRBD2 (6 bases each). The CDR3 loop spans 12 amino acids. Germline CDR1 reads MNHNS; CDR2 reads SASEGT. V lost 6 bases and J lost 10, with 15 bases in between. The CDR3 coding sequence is TGTGCCAGCAGGGAATCCGGAGGGGGCCAGTACTTC. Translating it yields CASRESGGGQYF.